The 20 T cell receptor beta chains presented below share a single source sample, sequenced in a study of shared clonotypes between healthy human individuals. Naive-designated CD8 cells lacked CD45RO, were positively enriched for CCR7, and omitted terminally differentiated effector memory CD45RA+ cells. The table came from immunoSEQ multiplex PCR; TCRdb's copy has only in-frame clones and leaves some out. The repertoire has 450,000 to 700,000 clones, 95% to 96% of them found once; the top ten carry about 0.11%. Specimen: naive CD8+ T cells sorted from blood. The receptors come from a young woman in good health.

This clone was detected only once. The genes are TRBV30 and TRBJ2-7, with D unresolved. The V gene lost 1 base and the J gene lost 3 bases, with 7 bases spanning the gap. Germline V gene data show CDR1 as GTSNPN and CDR2 as SVGIG (reference sequence). The CDR3 totals 12 residues. The chain's CDR3 is CAWSANSYEQYF. CDR3 nucleotide sequence: TGTGCCTGGAGTGCAAACAGCTACGAGCAGTACTTC.

This chain joins TRBV4-1 and TRBJ2-3, with 7 bases aligning to TRBD1. Trimming took 8 bases from V and 5 from J; bases not matched to a gene: 16. There are 16 residues in the CDR3. From germline, CDR1 is MGHRA and CDR2 YSYEKL. For the CDR3, the DNA is TGCGCCAGCTCCGGACCCTTGGACAGGCGAATAGATACGCAGTATTTT. This sequence encodes CASSGPLDRRIDTQYF.

The V call is TRBV7-9, the J call TRBJ1-3; D is unclear. V gave up 5 bases and J gave up 0 bases, with 11 bases separating them. The germline V gene has CDR1 SEHNR and CDR2 FQNEAQ (reference sequence). This CDR3 is 15 amino acids long. Here the CDR3 reads CASSGTVVSGNTIYF. The CDR3 nucleotides are TGTGCCAGCAGCGGAACGGTGGTCTCTGGAAACACCATATATTTT.

The V and J genes are TRBV28 and TRBJ1-5; 8 positions match TRBD1. V was clipped by 6 bases and J by 3 bases; unmatched bases: 13. Germline V CDR1 and CDR2: MDHEN, SYDVKM. This CDR3 is built from 17 residues. The CDR3 spells CASRSRSGTGFNQPQHF. The CDR3 coding sequence is TGTGCCAGCAGATCCAGGTCGGGGACAGGTTTCAATCAGCCCCAGCATTTT.

This rearrangement joins TRBV13 to TRBJ2-1, with D possibly being TRBD2 (6 bases). Trimming removed 6 bases at V and 0 bases at J, with 9 bases between. This CDR3 contains 14 residues. Per germline, CDR1 PRHDT and CDR2 FYEKMQ (reference sequence). The CDR3 here is CASREGSSYNEQFF. The CDR3 nucleotides are TGTGCCAGCAGGGAGGGTAGCTCCTACAATGAGCAGTTCTTC.

The chain joins TRBV7-9 to TRBJ1-1; 11 bases align to TRBD1. Germline loops: CDR1 SEHNR, CDR2 FQNEAQ (reference sequence). CDR3 length: 15 amino acids. Germline trimming cut 1 base from V and 11 bases from J; bases unmatched to any gene: 9. The CDR3 DNA sequence: TGTGCCAGCAGCTTAGTCCCGGGACAGGGGGTGGGTGCTTTCTTT. Amino acid sequence: CASSLVPGQGVGAFF.

This chain links TRBV28 with TRBJ2-1; D possibly corresponds to TRBD2 (6 bases). This CDR3 is 15 amino acids long. Deletions cut 1 base from V and 4 bases from J, with 11 bases between. CDR1 is MDHEN and CDR2 is SYDVKM in the germline V gene. CDR3: CASSLFGSMYNEQFF. The CDR3, as DNA: TGTGCCAGCAGTTTATTCGGGAGTATGTACAATGAGCAGTTCTTC.

The V call is TRBV5-6, the J call TRBJ2-1; the match to TRBD2 covers 10 bases. The CDR3 has 14 residues. CDR1 is SGHDT, CDR2 YYEEEE, per germline. The V gene end was trimmed by 4 bases and the J gene end by 8 bases; junction bases not matched to a gene: 6. The CDR3 DNA sequence: TGTGCCAGCAGCGGGGCTAGCGGGAGCGATGAGCAGTTCTTC. This translates into CASSGASGSDEQFF.

This chain uses TRBV5-1 with TRBJ2-1; D remains unclear. CDR3 size: 12 residues. Per germline, CDR1 SGHRS and CDR2 YFSETQ. The V end lost 2 bases, the J end lost 8 bases, and 8 bases lay between the germline ends. The CDR3 DNA follows: TGCGCCAGCAGCTTCGTAGGACATGAGCAGTTCTTC. Amino acids: CASSFVGHEQFF.

The chain recombines TRBV28 with TRBJ1-1; tentative D call: TRBD1 (5 bases). The CDR3 has 15 amino acids. CDR1 and CDR2 from the germline V gene are MDHEN and SYDVKM. Trimming cost V 0 bases and J 9 bases, with 17 bases left between them. CDR3 coding DNA: TGTGCCAGCAGTTTATGGCGGGGCGGCCTTGGGCAAGCTTTCTTT. This translates into CASSLWRGGLGQAFF.

In the case of this clone: Distinct nucleotide sequences in the sample also encode this CDR3. J is TRBJ1-3 and V is TRBV4-1; no definite D call. The CDR3 contains 14 residues. The V end was cut by 1 base, the J end by 0 bases, with 4 bases between. Germline loops: CDR1 MGHRA, CDR2 YSYEKL. The CDR3 DNA follows: TGCGCCAGCAGCCAAGGGATCTCTGGAAACACCATATATTTT. Protein sequence: CASSQGISGNTIYF.

The gene calls are TRBV19 and TRBJ2-7; D is possibly TRBD1 (5 bases). Germline CDR1 and CDR2: LNHDA and SQIVND (reference sequence). Trimming left V 5 bases short and J 4 bases short, with 12 bases between. The CDR3 runs 13 residues. CDR3 sequence (DNA): TGTGCCAGTAGTCCCCAGACAGATTACGAGCAGTACTTC. Translated: CASSPQTDYEQYF.

The chain joins TRBV19 to TRBJ2-1, with TRBD1 matching 7 bases. Trimming cost V 7 bases and J 1 base; bases outside gene matches: 7. CDR3 size: 15 residues. Germline V gene data show CDR1 as LNHDA and CDR2 as SQIVND (reference sequence). CDR3 loop: CASTLDRDSYNEQFF. The CDR3 region has the DNA TGTGCCAGTACCTTAGACAGGGATTCCTACAATGAGCAGTTCTTC.

This chain connects TRBV7-9 to TRBJ2-5, with D maybe TRBD1 (6 bases). The CDR3 loop spans 15 amino acids. Between the trimmed V and J ends, which lost 5 bases and 4 bases, there was a span of 17 bases. Germline CDR1 reads SEHNR; CDR2 reads FQNEAQ (reference sequence). The CDR3 spells CASSDPQGFVETQYF. Written as DNA, the CDR3 is TGTGCCAGCAGCGACCCACAGGGTTTTGTAGAGACCCAGTACTTC. Variable domain in full (rest from reference TRBV7-9 and TRBJ2-5): DTGVSQNPRHKITKRGQNVTFRCDPISEHNRLYWYRQTLGQGPEFLTYFQNEAQLEKSRLLSDRFSAERPKGSFSTLEIQRTEQGDSAMYLCASSDPQGFVETQYFGPGTRLLVL.

The chain combines TRBV7-9 with TRBJ2-7; D perhaps matches TRBD1 (5 bases). V was pared by 2 bases and J by 2 bases, with 13 bases between. Per germline, CDR1 SEHNR and CDR2 FQNEAQ (reference sequence). The length of the CDR3 is 15 residues. This chain's CDR3 is CASSLSTGLTYEQYF. Here the CDR3 DNA reads TGTGCCAGCAGCTTAAGTACAGGCCTCACCTACGAGCAGTACTTC. The whole variable domain, remainder taken from reference TRBV7-9 and TRBJ2-7, is DTGVSQNPRHKITKRGQNVTFRCDPISEHNRLYWYRQTLGQGPEFLTYFQNEAQLEKSRLLSDRFSAERPKGSFSTLEIQRTEQGDSAMYLCASSLSTGLTYEQYFGPGTRLTVT.

V usage is TRBV4-1 and J usage is TRBJ2-7, with 10 bases identical to TRBD2. Per the germline V gene, CDR1 is MGHRA and CDR2 is YSYEKL. J lost 3 bases, V lost 0 bases, and 17 bases had no gene match. The CDR3 contains 20 residues. CDR3 region: CASSQEGLAASGSYFYEQYF. The CDR3 DNA follows: TGCGCCAGCAGCCAAGAAGGTCTTGCGGCTAGCGGGAGTTACTTCTACGAGCAGTACTTC.

This clone was counted a few times. This chain connects TRBV5-6 to TRBJ1-1, with D possibly TRBD1 on 6 matching bases. Trimming removed 6 bases at V and 1 base at J, with 10 bases between. Looked up from germline, CDR1 is SGHDT and CDR2 is YYEEEE. The CDR3 loop spans 13 amino acids. The CDR3 DNA follows: TGTGCCAGCAAGGACAGCCAGAACACTGAAGCTTTCTTT. This translates into CASKDSQNTEAFF.

J is TRBJ2-7 and V is TRBV2; TRBD1 matches 8 bases. Germline trimming cut 8 bases from V and 6 bases from J; bases unmatched to any gene: 12. This CDR3 has 14 residues. The germline V gene has CDR1 SNHLY and CDR2 FYNNEI. CDR3 region: CASRWTGSVPEQYF. The CDR3 bases are TGTGCCAGCCGCTGGACAGGGAGCGTGCCCGAGCAGTACTTC.

The chain employs TRBV29-1 and TRBJ2-7; tentatively, D is TRBD1 (5 bases). Germline V gene data show CDR1 as SQVTM and CDR2 as ANQGSEA. This CDR3 spans 11 amino acids. The ends were cut back, 0 bases at V and 6 bases at J, with 6 bases in the middle. The CDR3 loop reads CSVEDGAEQYF. In nucleotides, the CDR3 is TGCAGCGTTGAAGATGGGGCCGAGCAGTACTTC.

V usage is TRBV4-1 and J usage is TRBJ2-1, with 7 bases identical to TRBD1. The CDR3 has 15 residues. From germline, CDR1 is MGHRA and CDR2 YSYEKL. V lost 2 bases, J lost 6 bases, and 7 bases stayed unmatched. The CDR3 DNA is TGCGCCAGCAGCCAACCCACCGGGACAGTCAATGAGCAGTTCTTC. Protein product: CASSQPTGTVNEQFF.